This T cell receptor (beta chain) was captured in a study of shared clonotypes between healthy human individuals. About the study: A couple of female and three male donors aged 18 to 49 were enrolled. Researchers assigned three CD4 naive, three CD4 memory, two CD8 naive and one CD8 memory plate to each donor.

The donors, all of them Caucasian adults, lived in Nashville, Tennessee. Germline assignment: CDR1 SGHRS and CDR2 YFSETQ. This CDR3 has 11 amino acids. V lost 2 bases and J 5 bases, leaving 5 bases between the germline ends. The repertoire was sequenced with immunoSEQ multiplex PCR; TCRdb's copy has only in-frame clones and lacks some. In the table there are 2 million to 2.5 million clones, 90% to 95% of which are singletons. In this sample, this clone turned up once. The sample holds other DNA sequences that translate to the same CDR3. The clonotype was recovered from a young man in good health. What was sequenced was naive CD4+ T cells sorted from blood. Documented subset: CD45RA+ positively selected. The chain employs TRBV5-1 and TRBJ2-7; possible D gene TRBD1, 5 bases. The CDR3 region has the DNA TGCGCCAGCAGCTTAGGGGACGAGCAGTACTTC. The encoded protein is CASSLGDEQYF. The whole variable domain, remainder taken from reference TRBV5-1 and TRBJ2-7, is KAGVTQTPRYLIKTRGQQVTLSCSPISGHRSVSWYQQTPGQGLQFLFEYFSETQRNKGNFPGRFSGRQFSNSRSEMNVSTLELGDSALYLCASSLGDEQYFGPGTRLTVT.